A single sample is the source of the 9 T cell receptor beta chains below, sequenced in a study of graft-versus-host responses after intestinal transplantation. Here immunoSEQ multiplex PCR was the method, and the copy in TCRdb shows in-frame clones only, minus some. The sample holds about 43,000 clones, about 95% seen once. Sequenced here: PBMCs, sampled approximately 360 days after intestinal transplant. These receptors all come from a human patient who received an intestinal transplant, so some T cells may come from the graft donor.

This clone was picked up one time. The chain couples TRBV10-3 to TRBJ2-7, with D perhaps TRBD2 (6 bases). Germline V lookup: CDR1 ENHRY, CDR2 SYGVKD. The CDR3 is made up of 14 amino acids. Deletions cut 6 bases from V and 1 base from J, with 13 bases between. This CDR3 is CAISRDWQSYEQYF. CDR3 sequence (DNA): TGTGCCATCAGCCGGGACTGGCAGTCCTACGAGCAGTACTTC.

This chain joins TRBV5-1 and TRBJ1-6; perhaps TRBD1 as D (6 bases). The CDR3 has 15 residues. The germline CDR1 and CDR2 sequences are SGHRS and YFSETQ. Trimming cost V 6 bases and J 5 bases, with 15 bases left between them. This CDR3 reads CASTNSGGHNSPLHF. The CDR3, as DNA: TGCGCCAGCACCAACTCCGGGGGCCATAATTCACCCCTCCACTTT.

This chain joins TRBV6-5 and TRBJ1-6; D might be TRBD1 (5 bases). The germline V and J ends were trimmed by 2 bases and 6 bases, with 14 bases remaining between them. Germline loops: CDR1 MNHEY, CDR2 SVGAGI. CDR3 length: 16 residues. CDR3 nucleotide sequence: TGTGCCAGCAGTTACAGGGACCTGAGGGGTAATTCACCCCTCCACTTT. Translated, it gives CASSYRDLRGNSPLHF.

The rearrangement joins TRBV27 to TRBJ2-7, with D perhaps TRBD1 (5 bases). Germline CDR1 reads MNHEY; CDR2 reads SMNVEV (reference sequence). The ends were cut back, 3 bases at V and 2 bases at J, with 8 bases in the middle. The length of the CDR3 is 13 residues. The CDR3 DNA reads as TGTGCCAGCAGTTTGACAGCCACCTACGAGCAGTACTTC. Amino acid sequence: CASSLTATYEQYF.

This chain uses TRBV27 with TRBJ2-7, with 10 bases aligning to TRBD1. This CDR3 has 14 residues. Germline values: CDR1 MNHEY, CDR2 SMNVEV (reference sequence). The junction had 4 bases not matched to a gene; V was cut back by 4 bases and J by 4 bases. The CDR3 spells CASSSDRGEYEQYF. In nucleotides, the CDR3 is TGTGCCAGCAGTTCGGACAGGGGGGAGTACGAGCAGTACTTC.

The V and J genes are TRBV5-1 and TRBJ2-5; 7 bases map to TRBD1. CDR1 SGHRS and CDR2 YFSETQ come from the germline V gene. Trimming removed 4 bases from V and 4 bases from J; junction bases left unmatched: 13. The CDR3 extends over 16 amino acids. The CDR3: CASSVNRGQGRETQYF. CDR3 DNA: TGCGCCAGCAGCGTCAACAGGGGCCAAGGTAGAGAGACCCAGTACTTC.

This clone was seen only once. The chain couples TRBV6-5 to TRBJ1-6, with D hard to call. Germline-derived CDR1 and CDR2 are MNHEY and SVGAGI. The length of the CDR3 is 14 residues. V was trimmed by 0 bases and J by 5 bases, leaving 5 bases between them. The CDR3 DNA sequence: TGTGCCAGCAGTTACTCGGGAGATAATTCACCCCTCCACTTT. It specifies CASSYSGDNSPLHF.

V is TRBV18 and J is TRBJ1-6, with 12 bases matching TRBD1. V was pared by 2 bases and J by 10 bases, with 21 bases of the junction left unmatched. CDR1 and CDR2 (germline): KGHSH, LQKENI. The CDR3 runs to 21 residues. The CDR3 bases are TGTGCCAGCTCACCAATTCTGGCCGGGACAGGGGGCATTCTCCGGGGGTCACCCCTCCACTTT. Its protein product is CASSPILAGTGGILRGSPLHF.

V and J are TRBV7-9 and TRBJ2-2; D unresolved. Trimming cost V 2 bases and J 4 bases, with 8 bases left between them. CDR1 and CDR2 from the germline V gene are SEHNR and FQNEAQ (reference sequence). The CDR3 is 14 amino acids. CDR3 sequence (DNA): TGTGCCAGCAGCTTACTGGTTGGCACCGGGGAGCTGTTTTTT. Translated, it gives CASSLLVGTGELFF.